These 23 T cell receptor beta chains share one sample of origin, sequenced in a study of human T cells and chemical hapten exposure. TCRdb re-derived calls from the RACE reads in MiXCR, one entry per CDR3 protein. The table records tens of thousands of distinct CDR3 sequences, more than 9% of them present only once. The time point here: pre-sensitization, week 0. Treatment given: therapeutic diphenylcyclopropenone sensitization with weekly scalp DPC. The specimen was whole blood, collected in connection with sensitization to the hapten diphenylcyclopropenone (DPC). Receptors originate from a man aged 25-45 years with alopecia areata. Some clones in this sample may be carry-over from other donors' samples.

This clonotype was counted only a few times. The CDR3 DNA reads TGTGCCAGCAGCCGAGCGAGGGGAAACACTGAAGCTTTCTTT. Encoded protein: CASSRARGNTEAFF. V gene TRBV14 combines with J gene TRBJ1-1; TRBD1 might be the D (5 bases). V dropped 4 bases and J dropped 2 bases, with 11 bases sitting between them. CDR3 size: 14 residues. Germline-derived CDR1 and CDR2 are SGHDN and FVKESK.

Note on this clonotype: A much larger clone sits a single nucleotide away, making a read error possible. The chain combines TRBV14 with TRBJ2-3; D not resolved. This CDR3 spans 11 amino acids. Germline values: CDR1 SGHDN, CDR2 FVKESK. V lost 3 bases and J 4 bases, leaving 2 bases between the germline ends. In nucleotides, the CDR3 is TGTGCCAGCAGCCAGGCAGATACGCAGTATTTT. Encoded protein: CASSQADTQYF.

This clonotype was counted between two and nine times. The chain couples TRBV6-6 to TRBJ2-5, with 8 bases matching TRBD2. The J segment lost 2 bases and the V segment lost 2 bases, leaving 4 bases of the junction unmatched. CDR1 is MNHNY and CDR2 is SVGAGI in the germline V gene (reference sequence). The CDR3 has 15 residues. The CDR3 protein is CASSYSTSGQETQYF. The DNA of the CDR3 is TGTGCCAGCAGTTACAGTACTAGCGGACAAGAGACCCAGTACTTC.

This clonotype appeared a few times. CDR3 in DNA: TGTGCCAGCACCTCATCAGGGAGACTAGCGGACACAGATACGCAGTATTTT. It codes for CASTSSGRLADTDTQYF. This sequence joins TRBV12-3 or TRBV12-4 and TRBJ2-3, with 9 bases fitting TRBD2. The CDR3 totals 17 residues. The V gene end was trimmed by 7 bases and the J gene end by 2 bases; junction bases not matched to a gene: 13.

This clonotype has at least ten counts. The J gene is TRBJ2-7, the V gene TRBV6-1; tentatively, D is TRBD1 or TRBD2 (5 bases each). CDR1 and CDR2 (germline): MNHNS, SASEGT. V was shortened by 10 bases and J by 1 base, with 14 bases between the two germline ends. The CDR3 sequence is 13 residues long. This CDR3 is CATSTGRSYEQYF. Here the CDR3 DNA reads TGTGCCACCTCCACGGGACGTTCCTACGAGCAGTACTTC.

This clonotype was observed a few times. The gene calls are TRBV14 and TRBJ1-4; D may be TRBD1 (6 bases). Germline V lookup: CDR1 SGHDN, CDR2 FVKESK. Trimming stripped 0 bases from V and 4 bases from J, with 9 bases between. The CDR3 totals 15 residues. CDR3 in amino acids: CASSQEGGFNEKLFF. The CDR3 DNA follows: TGTGCCAGCAGCCAAGAAGGGGGATTTAATGAAAAACTGTTTTTT.

Only a few counts were recorded for this clonotype. The rearrangement links TRBV7-3 to TRBJ1-1; the D gene is possibly TRBD1 (6 bases). Trimming shortened V by 5 bases and J by 0 bases, and 13 bases separated the two germline ends. Germline V gives CDR1 SGHTA, CDR2 FQGTGA. CDR3 size: 15 residues. CDR3 residues: CASSRRGGMNTEAFF. Here the CDR3 DNA reads TGTGCCAGCAGCCGAAGAGGGGGTATGAACACTGAAGCTTTCTTT.

In this sample, this clonotype turned up many times. V usage is TRBV19 and J usage is TRBJ1-5, with 8 bases that match TRBD1. V lost 7 bases, J lost 4 bases, and 6 bases stayed unmatched. This CDR3 comprises 14 residues. CDR1 and CDR2 from the germline V gene are LNHDA and SQIVND (reference sequence). CDR3 nucleotides: TGTGCCAGTAAGGGGACAGGCGATAATCAGCCCCAGCATTTT. Protein: CASKGTGDNQPQHF.

The V call is TRBV4-3, the J call TRBJ2-7, with D unresolved. The germline V gene encodes CDR1 LGHNA and CDR2 YSLEER. The CDR3 length is 12 residues. The germline V and J ends were trimmed by 1 base and 6 bases, with 7 bases remaining between them. As DNA, the CDR3 is TGCGCCAGCAGCCAAGGGGCTCTCGAGCAGTACGTC. It encodes CASSQGALEQYV.

This clonotype was observed at least ten times. The chain joins TRBV25-1 to TRBJ1-4; 9 positions match TRBD1. The germline V gene encodes CDR1 MGHDK and CDR2 SYGVNS. The J segment lost 15 bases and the V segment lost 4 bases, leaving 12 bases of the junction unmatched. The CDR3 contains 14 residues. In DNA, the CDR3 is TGTGCCAGCAGTGGAACAGGGGGCCCGCTTGTGATGTTTTTT. The encoded protein is CASSGTGGPLVMFF.

This clonotype was picked up a small number of times. This sequence joins TRBV7-9 and TRBJ1-5; tentatively, D is TRBD1 (5 bases). CDR1 SEHNR and CDR2 FQNEAQ come from the germline V gene (reference sequence). Trimming removed 8 bases from V and 4 bases from J, with 12 bases in between. The CDR3 has 13 amino acids. The CDR3 here is CASSRAVNQPQHF. The CDR3 DNA reads as TGTGCCAGCTCCAGGGCGGTAAATCAGCCCCAGCATTTT.

This clonotype has just a few counts. The chain couples TRBV28 to TRBJ2-7, with D perhaps matching TRBD1 (6 bases). The V gene's germline CDR1 is MDHEN and CDR2 SYDVKM. CDR3 length: 14 residues. V lost 9 bases and J lost 1, with 16 bases in between. CDR3 DNA sequence: TGTGCCAGTAAGGACAGCGCGAGGTCCTACGAGCAGTACGTC. It encodes CASKDSARSYEQYV.

This clonotype was recorded at least ten times. The chain has TRBV28 and TRBJ1-1, with D perhaps matching TRBD1 (5 bases). This CDR3 region has 16 residues. Trimming removed 6 bases at V and 1 base at J, with 18 bases between. Germline V gene lookup returns CDR1 MDHEN and CDR2 SYDVKM. The chain's CDR3 is CASSQGPGPRNTEAFF. CDR3 bases: TGTGCCAGCAGCCAAGGCCCGGGACCGAGGAACACTGAAGCTTTCTTT.

This clonotype was seen once. This may stem from a read error, because a much larger clone lies one nucleotide away. The chain employs TRBV6-2 or TRBV6-3 and TRBJ2-5; D unresolved. This CDR3 is 11 amino acids long. The germline V and J ends were trimmed by 2 bases and 3 bases, with 1 base remaining between them. Germline V gives CDR1 MNHEY, CDR2 SVGEGT. The CDR3 loop reads CASSYEETQYF. DNA of the CDR3: TGTGCCAGCAGTTACGAAGAGACCCAGTACTTC.

The J gene is TRBJ2-7, the V gene TRBV2, with D maybe TRBD2 (5 bases). CDR1 and CDR2 (germline): SNHLY, FYNNEI. The germline V and J ends were trimmed by 4 bases and 2 bases, with 6 bases remaining between them. CDR3 size: 12 residues. CDR3 amino acids: CASSGGPYEQYF. DNA of the CDR3: TGTGCCAGCAGTGGAGGGCCCTACGAGCAGTACTTC.

This clonotype was detected only a few times. The chain has TRBV10-3 and TRBJ1-6; D is unclear. The CDR3 runs 12 residues. V lost 3 bases, J lost 6 bases, and 3 bases lay in between. Germline assignment: CDR1 ENHRY and CDR2 SYGVKD. This CDR3 is CAISDGNSPLHF. The CDR3 DNA sequence: TGTGCCATCAGTGACGGTAATTCACCCCTCCACTTT.

Many counts were recorded for this clonotype. This CDR3 is CASSEGTSGGRTDTQYF. The CDR3 coding sequence is TGCGCCAGCAGTGAAGGAACTAGCGGGGGACGCACAGATACGCAGTATTTT. This chain uses TRBV10-1 with TRBJ2-3, with 11 bases that match TRBD2. The CDR3 runs 17 residues. J gave up 1 base and V 3 bases, and 6 bases lay outside the gene matches. CDR1 is WNHNN and CDR2 is SYGVQD in the germline V gene (reference sequence).

This clonotype was seen only a few times. The chain joins TRBV21-1 to TRBJ2-1. TRBV21-1 is a documented pseudogene. This CDR3 region has 14 residues. In DNA form, the CDR3 reads TGTGCCAGCAGCAAAACAAAGCATGTCAATGAGCAGTTCTTC. Its translation is CASSKTKHVNEQFF.

This clonotype was counted ten times or more. CDR3 residues: CASSLGTGSQPQHF. As DNA, the CDR3 is TGTGCCAGCAGCCTGGGGACAGGGAGTCAGCCCCAGCATTTT. The gene calls are TRBV16 and TRBJ1-5, with 9 nucleotides matching TRBD1. The ends lost 4 bases at V and 6 bases at J; junction bases unmatched: 4. The CDR3 is made up of 14 amino acids. CDR1 and CDR2 from the germline V gene are KGHSY and FQNENV.

This clonotype was detected many times. The chain has TRBV7-2 and TRBJ2-3; maybe TRBD2 (7 bases). The V gene lost 2 bases and the J gene lost 4 bases, with 25 bases spanning the gap. The CDR3 covers 19 residues. Germline lookup yields CDR1 SGHTA and CDR2 FQGNSA. The CDR3 reads CASSLRGGGRPTRADTQYF. The CDR3 DNA reads as TGTGCCAGCAGCTTAAGGGGGGGAGGGCGGCCGACCCGGGCAGATACGCAGTATTTT.

V and J are TRBV2 and TRBJ2-1; 9 bases fit TRBD2. V shed 6 bases and J 0 bases; nucleotides not matched to a gene: 9. The germline gives CDR1 SNHLY, CDR2 FYNNEI. The CDR3 covers 17 residues. CDR3 protein: CASSPRTSASSYNEQFF. The CDR3 DNA reads as TGTGCCAGCAGCCCCCGGACTAGCGCTAGCTCCTACAATGAGCAGTTCTTC.

This clonotype has a count of ten or more. The J gene is TRBJ2-7, the V gene TRBV5-4, with 7 positions matching TRBD2. The trim removed 0 bases at V and 6 bases at J, leaving 3 bases unmatched. Germline lookup yields CDR1 SGHNT and CDR2 YYREEE (reference sequence). The length of the CDR3 is 13 residues. Written as DNA, the CDR3 is TGTGCCAGCAGCTTGGTCGGGGGGTCCGAGCAGTACTTC. Translated, it gives CASSLVGGSEQYF.

The table lists this clonotype with many counts. The J gene is TRBJ2-7, the V gene TRBV5-6, with TRBD1 as a possible D gene (6 bases). There are 19 residues in the CDR3. V lost 1 base, J lost 0 bases, and 23 bases lay in between. CDR1 and CDR2 (germline): SGHDT, YYEEEE. The CDR3 region is CASSLKGKSGTTLSYEQYV. The CDR3, as DNA: TGTGCCAGCAGCTTGAAGGGGAAGTCCGGGACAACTCTCTCCTACGAGCAGTACGTC.